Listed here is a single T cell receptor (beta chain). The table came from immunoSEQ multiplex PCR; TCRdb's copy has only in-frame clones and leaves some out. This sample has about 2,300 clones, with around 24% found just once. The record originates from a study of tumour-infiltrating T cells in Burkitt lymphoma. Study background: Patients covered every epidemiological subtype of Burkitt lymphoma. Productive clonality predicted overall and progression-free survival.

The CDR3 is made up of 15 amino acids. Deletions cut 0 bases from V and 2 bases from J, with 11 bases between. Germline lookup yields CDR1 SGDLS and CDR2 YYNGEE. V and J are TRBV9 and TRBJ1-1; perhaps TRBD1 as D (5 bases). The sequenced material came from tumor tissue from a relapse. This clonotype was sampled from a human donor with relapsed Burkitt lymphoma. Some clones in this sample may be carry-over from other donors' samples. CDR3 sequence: CASSVDNQGNTEAFF. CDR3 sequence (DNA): TGTGCCAGCAGCGTAGATAATCAGGGAAACACTGAAGCTTTCTTT.